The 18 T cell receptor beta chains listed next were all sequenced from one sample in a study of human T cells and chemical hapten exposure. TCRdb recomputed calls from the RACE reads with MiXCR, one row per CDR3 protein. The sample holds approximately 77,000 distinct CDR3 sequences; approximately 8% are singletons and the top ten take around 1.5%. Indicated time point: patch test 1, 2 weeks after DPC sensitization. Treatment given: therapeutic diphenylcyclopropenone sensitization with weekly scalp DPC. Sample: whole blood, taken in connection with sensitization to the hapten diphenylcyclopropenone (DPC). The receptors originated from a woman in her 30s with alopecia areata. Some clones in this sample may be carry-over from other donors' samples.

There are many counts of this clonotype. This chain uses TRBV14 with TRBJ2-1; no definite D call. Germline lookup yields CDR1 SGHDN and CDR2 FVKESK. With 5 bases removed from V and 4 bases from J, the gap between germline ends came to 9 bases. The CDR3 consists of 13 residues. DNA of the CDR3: TGTGCCAGCAGCTTCAGCAATTACAATGAGCAGTTCTTC. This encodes CASSFSNYNEQFF.

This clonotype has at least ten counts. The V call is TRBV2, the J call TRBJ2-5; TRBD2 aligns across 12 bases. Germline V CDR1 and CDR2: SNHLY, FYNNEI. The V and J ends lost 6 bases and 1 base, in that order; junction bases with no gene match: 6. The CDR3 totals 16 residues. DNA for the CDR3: TGTGCCAGCAGGGGTACTAGCGGGGGGCGCCAAGAGACCCAGTACTTC. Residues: CASRGTSGGRQETQYF. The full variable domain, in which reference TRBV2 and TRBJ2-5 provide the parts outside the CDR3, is EPEVTQTPSHQVTQMGQEVILRCVPISNHLYFYWYRQILGQKVEFLVSFYNNEISEKSEIFDDQFSVERPDGSNFTLKIRSTKLEDSAMYFCASRGTSGGRQETQYFGPGTRLLVL.

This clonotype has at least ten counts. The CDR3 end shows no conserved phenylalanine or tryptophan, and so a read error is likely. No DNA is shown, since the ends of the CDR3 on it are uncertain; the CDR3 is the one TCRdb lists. The CDR3 loop is CEGGKGAFSL. V usage is TRBV5-1 and J usage is TRBJ2-7; the table's D call, TRBD1, has no DNA check behind it. With termini counted, the CDR3 has 10 amino acids. Germline loops: CDR1 SGHRS, CDR2 YFSETQ.

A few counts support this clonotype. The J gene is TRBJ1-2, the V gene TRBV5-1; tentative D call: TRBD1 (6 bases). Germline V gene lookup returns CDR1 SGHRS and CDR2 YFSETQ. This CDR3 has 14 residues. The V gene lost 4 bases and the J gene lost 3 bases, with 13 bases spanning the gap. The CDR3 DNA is TGCGCCAGCAGCGGGGGGCGAGGGGACTATGGCTACACCTTC. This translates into CASSGGRGDYGYTF. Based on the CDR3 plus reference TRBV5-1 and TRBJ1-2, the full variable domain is KAGVTQTPRYLIKTRGQQVTLSCSPISGHRSVSWYQQTPGQGLQFLFEYFSETQRNKGNFPGRFSGRQFSNSRSEMNVSTLELGDSALYLCASSGGRGDYGYTFGSGTRLTVV.

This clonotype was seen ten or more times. CDR3 in DNA: TGCGCCAGTGGTGAAGGCGGCTATGGCTACACCTTC. Protein sequence: CASGEGGYGYTF. This rearrangement joins TRBV10-2 to TRBJ1-2; D gene unclear. Germline CDR1 reads WSHSY; CDR2 reads SAAADI. V lost 9 bases, J lost 4 bases, and 12 bases lay in between. The CDR3 contains 12 residues.

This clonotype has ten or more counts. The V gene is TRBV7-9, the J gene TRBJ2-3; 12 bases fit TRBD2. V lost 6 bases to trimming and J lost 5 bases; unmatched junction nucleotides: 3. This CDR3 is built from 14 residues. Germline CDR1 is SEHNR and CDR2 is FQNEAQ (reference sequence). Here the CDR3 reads CASRRTSGEDTQYF. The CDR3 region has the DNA TGTGCCAGCAGACGGACTAGCGGGGAAGATACGCAGTATTTT.

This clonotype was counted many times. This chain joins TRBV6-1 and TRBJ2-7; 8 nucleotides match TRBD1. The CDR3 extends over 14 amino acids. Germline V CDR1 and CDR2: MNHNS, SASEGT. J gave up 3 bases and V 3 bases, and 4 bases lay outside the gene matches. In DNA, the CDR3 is TGTGCCAGCAGTGATGGGGACAGGTTCTACGAGCAGTACTTC. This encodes CASSDGDRFYEQYF.

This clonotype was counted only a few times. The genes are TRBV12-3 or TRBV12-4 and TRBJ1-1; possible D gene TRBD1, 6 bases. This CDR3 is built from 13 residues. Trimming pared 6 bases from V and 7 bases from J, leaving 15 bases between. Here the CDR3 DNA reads TGTGCCAGCAGACCAGGGGACTTAAATGAAGCTTTCTTT. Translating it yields CASRPGDLNEAFF.

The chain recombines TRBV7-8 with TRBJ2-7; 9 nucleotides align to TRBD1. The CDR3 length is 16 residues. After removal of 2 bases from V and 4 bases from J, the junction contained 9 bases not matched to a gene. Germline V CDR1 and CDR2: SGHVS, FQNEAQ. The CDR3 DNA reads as TGTGCCAGCAGCTTAACCGTGGGACAGGGTATTTACGAGCAGTACTTC. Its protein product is CASSLTVGQGIYEQYF. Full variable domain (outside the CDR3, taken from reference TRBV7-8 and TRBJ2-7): GAGVSQSPRYKVAKRGQDVALRCDPISGHVSLFWYQQALGQGPEFLTYFQNEAQLDKSGLPSDRFFAERPEGSVSTLKIQRTQQEDSAVYLCASSLTVGQGIYEQYFGPGTRLTVT.

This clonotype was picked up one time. CDR3 protein: CASSDPWRGEQFF. The DNA for the CDR3 is TGTGCCAGCAGTGACCCTTGGCGGGGCGAGCAGTTCTTC. V gene TRBV6-4 combines with J gene TRBJ2-1, with D perhaps matching TRBD2 (6 bases). With 2 bases removed from V and 10 bases from J, the gap between germline ends came to 12 bases. The CDR3 covers 13 residues. CDR1 is MRHNA and CDR2 is SNTAGT in the germline V gene.

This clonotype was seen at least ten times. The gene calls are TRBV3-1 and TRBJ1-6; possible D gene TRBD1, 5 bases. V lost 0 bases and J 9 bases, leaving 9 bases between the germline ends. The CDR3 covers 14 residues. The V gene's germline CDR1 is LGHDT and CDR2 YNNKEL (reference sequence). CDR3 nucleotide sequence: TGTGCCAGCAGCCAAGAGCACAGGACTTCACCCCTCCACTTT. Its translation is CASSQEHRTSPLHF.

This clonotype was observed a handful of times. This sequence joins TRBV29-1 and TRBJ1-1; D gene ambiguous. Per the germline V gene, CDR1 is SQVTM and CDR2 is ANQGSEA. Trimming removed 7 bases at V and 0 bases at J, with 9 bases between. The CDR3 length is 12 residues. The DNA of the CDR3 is TGCAGCGCCGGACGCTTGAACACTGAAGCTTTCTTT. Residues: CSAGRLNTEAFF.

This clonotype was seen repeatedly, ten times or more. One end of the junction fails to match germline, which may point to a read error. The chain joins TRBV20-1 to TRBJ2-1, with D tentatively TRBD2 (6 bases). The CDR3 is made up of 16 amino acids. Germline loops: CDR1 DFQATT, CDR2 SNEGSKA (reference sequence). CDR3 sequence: CSAGDWDSASYNEQFF. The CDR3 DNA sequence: TGCAGTGCTGGAGACTGGGACTCGGCCTCCTACAATGAGCAGTTCTTC.

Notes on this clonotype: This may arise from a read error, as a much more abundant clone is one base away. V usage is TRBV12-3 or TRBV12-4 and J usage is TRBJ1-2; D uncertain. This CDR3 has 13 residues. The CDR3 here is CASSLAINDGYTF. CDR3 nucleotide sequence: TGTGCCAGCAGTTTGGCTATTAACGATGGCTACACCTTC.

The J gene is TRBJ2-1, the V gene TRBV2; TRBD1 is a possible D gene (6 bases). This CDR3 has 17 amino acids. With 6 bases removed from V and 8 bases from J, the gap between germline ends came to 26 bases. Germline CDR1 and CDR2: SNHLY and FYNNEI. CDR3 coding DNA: TGTGCCAGCAGCCTTACCATACAGGGTTGGGGAGTCCATGAGCAGTTCTTC. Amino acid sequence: CASSLTIQGWGVHEQFF.

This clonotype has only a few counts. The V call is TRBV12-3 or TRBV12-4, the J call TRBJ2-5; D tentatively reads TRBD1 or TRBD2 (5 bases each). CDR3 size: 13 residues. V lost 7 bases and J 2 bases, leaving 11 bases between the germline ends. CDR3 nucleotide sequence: TGTGCCAGCACTCCAGGGAGACAAGAGACCCAGTACTTC. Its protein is CASTPGRQETQYF.

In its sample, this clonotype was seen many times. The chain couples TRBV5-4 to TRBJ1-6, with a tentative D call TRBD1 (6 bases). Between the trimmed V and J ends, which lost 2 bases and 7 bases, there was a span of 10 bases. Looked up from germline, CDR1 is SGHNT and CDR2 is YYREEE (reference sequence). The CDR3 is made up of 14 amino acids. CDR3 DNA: TGTGCCAGCAGCTTTGACGGGGGCAATTCACCCCTCCACTTT. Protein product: CASSFDGGNSPLHF.

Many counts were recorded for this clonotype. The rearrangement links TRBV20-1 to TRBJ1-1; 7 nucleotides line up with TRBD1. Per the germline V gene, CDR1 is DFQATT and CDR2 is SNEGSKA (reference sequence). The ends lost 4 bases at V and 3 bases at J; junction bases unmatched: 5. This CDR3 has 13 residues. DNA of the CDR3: TGCAGTGCTAAGAGGGGGCGAGACACTGAAGCTTTCTTT. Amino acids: CSAKRGRDTEAFF.